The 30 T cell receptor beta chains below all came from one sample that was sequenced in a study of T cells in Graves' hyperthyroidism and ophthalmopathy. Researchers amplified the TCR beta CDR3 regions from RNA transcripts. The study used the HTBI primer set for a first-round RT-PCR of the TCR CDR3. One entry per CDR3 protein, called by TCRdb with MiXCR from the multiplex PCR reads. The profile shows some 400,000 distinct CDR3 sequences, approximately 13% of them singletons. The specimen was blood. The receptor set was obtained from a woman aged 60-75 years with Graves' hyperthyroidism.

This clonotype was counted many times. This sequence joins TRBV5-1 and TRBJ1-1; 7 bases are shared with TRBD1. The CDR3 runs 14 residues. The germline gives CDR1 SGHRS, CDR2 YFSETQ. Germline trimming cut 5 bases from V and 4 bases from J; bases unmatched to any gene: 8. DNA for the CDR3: TGCGCCAGCAGGGGACAGCTTGGCGGCACTGAAGCTTTCTTT. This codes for CASRGQLGGTEAFF. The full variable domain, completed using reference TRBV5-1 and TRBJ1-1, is KAGVTQTPRYLIKTRGQQVTLSCSPISGHRSVSWYQQTPGQGLQFLFEYFSETQRNKGNFPGRFSGRQFSNSRSEMNVSTLELGDSALYLCASRGQLGGTEAFFGQGTRLTVV.

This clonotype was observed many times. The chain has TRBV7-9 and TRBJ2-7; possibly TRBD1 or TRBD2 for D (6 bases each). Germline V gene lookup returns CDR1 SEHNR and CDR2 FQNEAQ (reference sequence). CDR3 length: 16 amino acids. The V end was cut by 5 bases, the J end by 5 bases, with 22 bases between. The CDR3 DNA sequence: TGTGCCAGCAGCGAAACCTTTTGGGGGGCGACTGACGAGCAGTACTTC. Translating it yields CASSETFWGATDEQYF.

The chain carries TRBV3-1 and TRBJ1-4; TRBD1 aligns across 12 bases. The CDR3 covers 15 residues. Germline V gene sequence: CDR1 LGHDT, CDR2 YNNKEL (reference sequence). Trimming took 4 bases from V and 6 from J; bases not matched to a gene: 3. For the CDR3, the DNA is TGTGCCAGCAGCCTGGGACAGGGGGCGCATGAAAAACTGTTTTTT. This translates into CASSLGQGAHEKLFF. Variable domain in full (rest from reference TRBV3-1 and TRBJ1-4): DTAVSQTPKYLVTQMGNDKSIKCEQNLGHDTMYWYKQDSKKFLKIMFSYNNKELIINETVPNRFSPKSPDKAHLNLHINSLELGDSAVYFCASSLGQGAHEKLFFGSGTQLSVL.

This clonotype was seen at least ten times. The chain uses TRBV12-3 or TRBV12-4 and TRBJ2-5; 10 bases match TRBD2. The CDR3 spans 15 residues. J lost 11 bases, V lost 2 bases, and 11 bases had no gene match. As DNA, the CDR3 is TGTGCCAGCAGTTTACAGTGGACTAGCGGAAGCTCTCAGTACTTC. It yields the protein CASSLQWTSGSSQYF.

In DNA, the CDR3 is TGTGCCAGCAGCCCACTTAGCGGGAGGATCGATGAGCAGTTCTTC. It encodes CASSPLSGRIDEQFF. This rearrangement joins TRBV7-2 to TRBJ2-1; 10 nucleotides line up with TRBD2. Per germline, CDR1 SGHTA and CDR2 FQGNSA. CDR3 length: 15 amino acids. Unmatched junction bases numbered 9, after V lost 5 bases and J lost 8 bases.

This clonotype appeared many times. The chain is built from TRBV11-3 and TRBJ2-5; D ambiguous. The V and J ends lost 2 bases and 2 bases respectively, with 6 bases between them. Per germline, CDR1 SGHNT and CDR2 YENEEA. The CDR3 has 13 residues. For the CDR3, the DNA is TGTGCCAGCAGCTTATACGAGCAAGAGACCCAGTACTTC. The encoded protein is CASSLYEQETQYF. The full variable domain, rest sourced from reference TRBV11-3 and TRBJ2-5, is EAGVVQSPRYKIIEKKQPVAFWCNPISGHNTLYWYLQNLGQGPELLIRYENEEAVDDSQLPKDRFSAERLKGVDSTLKIQPAELGDSAVYLCASSLYEQETQYFGPGTRLLVL.

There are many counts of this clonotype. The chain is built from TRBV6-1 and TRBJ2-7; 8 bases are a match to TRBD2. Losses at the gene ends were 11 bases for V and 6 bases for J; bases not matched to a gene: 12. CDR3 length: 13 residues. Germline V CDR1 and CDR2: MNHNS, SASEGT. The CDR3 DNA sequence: TGTGCCCGAGCCGGGAGGGGATCCCGCGAGCAGTACTTC. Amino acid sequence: CARAGRGSREQYF.

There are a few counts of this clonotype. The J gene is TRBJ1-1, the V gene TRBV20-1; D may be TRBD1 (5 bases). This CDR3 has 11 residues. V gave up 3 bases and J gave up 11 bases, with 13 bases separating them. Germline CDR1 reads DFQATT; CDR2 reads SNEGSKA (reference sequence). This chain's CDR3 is CSASQGNLAFF. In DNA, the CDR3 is TGCAGTGCTAGTCAGGGTAATCTGGCTTTCTTT.

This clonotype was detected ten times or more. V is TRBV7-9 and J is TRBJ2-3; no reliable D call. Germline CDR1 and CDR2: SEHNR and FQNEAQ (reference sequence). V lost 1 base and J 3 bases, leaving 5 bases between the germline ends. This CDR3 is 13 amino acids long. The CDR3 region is CASSLEMTDTQYF. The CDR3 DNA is TGTGCCAGCAGCTTAGAGATGACAGATACGCAGTATTTT.

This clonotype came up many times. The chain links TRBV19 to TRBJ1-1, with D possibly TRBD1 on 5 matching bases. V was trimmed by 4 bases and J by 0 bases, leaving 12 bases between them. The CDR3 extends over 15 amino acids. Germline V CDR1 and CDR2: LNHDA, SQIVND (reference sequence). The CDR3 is CASSRATALNTEAFF. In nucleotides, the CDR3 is TGTGCCAGTAGTAGGGCGACAGCTCTGAACACTGAAGCTTTCTTT.

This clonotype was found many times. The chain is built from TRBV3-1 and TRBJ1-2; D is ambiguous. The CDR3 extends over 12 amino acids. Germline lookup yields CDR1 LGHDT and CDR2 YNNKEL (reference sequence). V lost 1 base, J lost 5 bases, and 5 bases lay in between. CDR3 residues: CASSQVGYGYTF. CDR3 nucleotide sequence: TGTGCCAGCAGCCAAGTTGGGTATGGCTACACCTTC.

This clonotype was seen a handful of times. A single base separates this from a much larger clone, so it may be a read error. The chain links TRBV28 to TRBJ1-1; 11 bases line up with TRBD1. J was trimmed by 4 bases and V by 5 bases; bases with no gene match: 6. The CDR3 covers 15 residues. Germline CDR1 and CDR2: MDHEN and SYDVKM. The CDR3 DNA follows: TGTGCCAGCAGTGCCACCGGGACAGGGGGCACTGAAGCTTTCTTT. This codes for CASSATGTGGTEAFF. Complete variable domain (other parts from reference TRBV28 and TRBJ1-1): DVKVTQSSRYLVKRTGEKVFLECVQDMDHENMFWYRQDPGLGLRLIYFSYDVKMKEKGDIPEGYSVSREKKERFSLILESASTNQTSMYLCASSATGTGGTEAFFGQGTRLTVV.

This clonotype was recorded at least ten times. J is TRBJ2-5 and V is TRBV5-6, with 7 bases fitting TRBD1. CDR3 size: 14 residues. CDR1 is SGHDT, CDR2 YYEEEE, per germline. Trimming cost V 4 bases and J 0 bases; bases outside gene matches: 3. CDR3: CASSVTGNQETQYF. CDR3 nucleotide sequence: TGTGCCAGCAGCGTGACAGGGAACCAAGAGACCCAGTACTTC.

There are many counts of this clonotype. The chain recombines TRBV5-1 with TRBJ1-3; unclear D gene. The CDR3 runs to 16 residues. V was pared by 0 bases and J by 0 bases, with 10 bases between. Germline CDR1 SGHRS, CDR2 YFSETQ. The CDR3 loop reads CASSLEDQNSGNTIYF. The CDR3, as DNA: TGCGCCAGCAGCTTGGAAGATCAGAACTCTGGAAACACCATATATTTT.

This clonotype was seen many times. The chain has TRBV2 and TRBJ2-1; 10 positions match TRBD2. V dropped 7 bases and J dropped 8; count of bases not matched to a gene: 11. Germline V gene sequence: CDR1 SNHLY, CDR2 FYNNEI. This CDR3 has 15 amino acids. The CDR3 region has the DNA TGTGCCAGCACGTGGGCTAGCGGGAGTTTGGATGAGCAGTTCTTC. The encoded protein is CASTWASGSLDEQFF.

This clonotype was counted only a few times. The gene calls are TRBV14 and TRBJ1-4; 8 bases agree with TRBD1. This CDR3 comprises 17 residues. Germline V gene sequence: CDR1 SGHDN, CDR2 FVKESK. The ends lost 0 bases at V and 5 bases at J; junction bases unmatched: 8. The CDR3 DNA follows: TGTGCCAGCAGCCAAGAGGGCAGGGGGCGCGCAAATGAAAAACTGTTTTTT. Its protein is CASSQEGRGRANEKLFF.

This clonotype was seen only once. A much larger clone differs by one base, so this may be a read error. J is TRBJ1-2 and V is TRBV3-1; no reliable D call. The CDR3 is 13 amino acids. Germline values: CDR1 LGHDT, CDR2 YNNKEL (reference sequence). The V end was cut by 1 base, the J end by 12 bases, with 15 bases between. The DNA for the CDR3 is TGTGCCAGCAGCCAAGTCGACGGGTCGGAGCACACCTTC. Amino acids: CASSQVDGSEHTF.

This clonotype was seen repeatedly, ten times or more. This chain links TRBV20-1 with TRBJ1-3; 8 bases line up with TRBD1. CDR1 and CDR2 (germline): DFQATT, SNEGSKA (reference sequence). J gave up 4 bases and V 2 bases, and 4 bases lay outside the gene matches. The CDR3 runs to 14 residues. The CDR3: CSARSTGAGNTIYF. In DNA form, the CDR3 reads TGCAGTGCTAGATCGACAGGGGCGGGAAACACCATATATTTT.

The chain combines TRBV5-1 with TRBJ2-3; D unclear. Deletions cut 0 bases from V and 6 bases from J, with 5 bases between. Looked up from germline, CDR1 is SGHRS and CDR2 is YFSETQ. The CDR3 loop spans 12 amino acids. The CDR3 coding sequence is TGCGCCAGCAGCTTGGCCGAGGATACGCAGTATTTT. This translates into CASSLAEDTQYF.

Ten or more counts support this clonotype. CDR3 region: CASSPQGGFYEQYF. CDR3 in DNA: TGTGCCAGCAGCCCACAGGGTGGATTTTACGAGCAGTACTTC. This chain joins TRBV2 and TRBJ2-7; the D gene is possibly TRBD1 (6 bases). Germline CDR1 and CDR2: SNHLY and FYNNEI. CDR3 length equals 14 residues. The V gene lost 6 bases and the J gene lost 4 bases, with 16 bases spanning the gap.

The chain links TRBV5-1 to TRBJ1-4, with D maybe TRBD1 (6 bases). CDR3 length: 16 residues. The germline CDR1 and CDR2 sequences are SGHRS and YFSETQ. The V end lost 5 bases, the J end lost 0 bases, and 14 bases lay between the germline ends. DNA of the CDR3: TGCGCCAGCAGGACAGGAATATCTGCAACTAATGAAAAACTGTTTTTT. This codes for CASRTGISATNEKLFF.

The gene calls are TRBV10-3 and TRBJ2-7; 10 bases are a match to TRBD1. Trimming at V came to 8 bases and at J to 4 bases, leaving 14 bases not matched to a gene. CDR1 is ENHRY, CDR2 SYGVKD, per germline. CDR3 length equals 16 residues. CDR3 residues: CAIGYPVRTGGYEQYF. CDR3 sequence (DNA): TGTGCCATCGGATACCCCGTCAGGACAGGGGGATACGAGCAGTACTTC.

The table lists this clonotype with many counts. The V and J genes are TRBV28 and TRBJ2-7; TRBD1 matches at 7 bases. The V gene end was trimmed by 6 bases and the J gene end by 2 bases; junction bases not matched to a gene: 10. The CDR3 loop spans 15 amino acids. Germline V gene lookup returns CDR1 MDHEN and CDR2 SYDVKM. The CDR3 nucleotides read TGTGCCAGCAGCGGAGGACAGGCCTTTACCTACGAGCAGTACTTC. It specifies CASSGGQAFTYEQYF.

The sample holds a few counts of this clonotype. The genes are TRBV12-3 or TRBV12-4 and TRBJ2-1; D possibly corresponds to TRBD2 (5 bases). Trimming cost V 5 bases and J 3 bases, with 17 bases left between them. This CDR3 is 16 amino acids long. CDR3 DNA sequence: TGTGCCAGCAGTCCTCTAGGGAGCGGATTCTACAATGAGCAGTTCTTC. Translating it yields CASSPLGSGFYNEQFF.

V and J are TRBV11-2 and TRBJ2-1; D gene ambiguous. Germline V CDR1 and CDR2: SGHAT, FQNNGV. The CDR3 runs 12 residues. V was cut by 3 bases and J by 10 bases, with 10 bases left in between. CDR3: CASSFVSEEQFF. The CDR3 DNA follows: TGTGCCAGCAGCTTCGTTTCCGAGGAGCAGTTCTTC.

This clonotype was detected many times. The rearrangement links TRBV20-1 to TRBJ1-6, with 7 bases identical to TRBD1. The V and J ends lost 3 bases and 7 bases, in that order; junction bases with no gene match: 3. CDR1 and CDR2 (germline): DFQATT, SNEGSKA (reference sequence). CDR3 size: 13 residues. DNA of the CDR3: TGCAGTGCTAGCCGGGACAGAAATTCACCCCTCCACTTT. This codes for CSASRDRNSPLHF.

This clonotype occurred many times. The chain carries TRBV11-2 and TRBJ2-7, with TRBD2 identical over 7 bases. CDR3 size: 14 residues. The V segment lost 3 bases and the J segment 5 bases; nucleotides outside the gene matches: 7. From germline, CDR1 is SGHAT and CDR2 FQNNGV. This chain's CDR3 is CASSFQTSSDEQYF. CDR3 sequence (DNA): TGTGCCAGCAGCTTCCAGACTAGCAGCGACGAGCAGTACTTC. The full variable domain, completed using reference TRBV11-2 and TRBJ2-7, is EAGVAQSPRYKIIEKRQSVAFWCNPISGHATLYWYQQILGQGPKLLIQFQNNGVVDDSQLPKDRFSAERLKGVDSTLKIQPAKLEDSAVYLCASSFQTSSDEQYFGPGTRLTVT.

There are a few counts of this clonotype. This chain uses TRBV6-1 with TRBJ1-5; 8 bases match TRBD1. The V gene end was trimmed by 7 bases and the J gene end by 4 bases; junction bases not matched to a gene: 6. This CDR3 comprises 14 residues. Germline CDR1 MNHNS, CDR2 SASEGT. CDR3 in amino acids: CASNRQGFNQPQHF. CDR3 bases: TGTGCCAGCAATAGACAGGGGTTTAATCAGCCCCAGCATTTT.

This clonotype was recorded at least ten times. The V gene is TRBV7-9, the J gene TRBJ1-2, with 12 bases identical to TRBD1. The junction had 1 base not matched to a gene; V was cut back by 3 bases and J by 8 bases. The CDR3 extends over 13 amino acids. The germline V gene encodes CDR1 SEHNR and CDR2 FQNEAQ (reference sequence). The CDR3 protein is CASSFGTGGGYTF. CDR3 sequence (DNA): TGTGCCAGCAGCTTTGGGACAGGGGGCGGCTACACCTTC.

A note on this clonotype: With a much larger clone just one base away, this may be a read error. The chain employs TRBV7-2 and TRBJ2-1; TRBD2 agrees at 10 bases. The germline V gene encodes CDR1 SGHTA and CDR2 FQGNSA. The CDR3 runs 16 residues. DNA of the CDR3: TGTGCCGGCAGCCAACAAGGGGGGACTAGCGTAAATGAGCAGTTCTTC. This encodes CAGSQQGGTSVNEQFF.